This TCR beta chain was recorded in a study of early T cells in non-severe SARS-CoV-2 infection. Study as a whole: Sequencing of bulk RNA from unsorted whole blood was done, without chain pairing. Findings and caveats of the study: VDJdb matches were skewed toward anti-spike CD8 T cell responses.

The CDR3 covers 16 residues. The germline V and J ends were trimmed by 8 bases and 1 base, with 18 bases remaining between them. The germline V gene has CDR1 MDHEN and CDR2 SYDVKM. This clonotype was seen only a few times. Its antigen is currently unknown. The protocol attached unique molecular identifiers to individual cDNA molecules. TCRdb used MiXCR to reprocess the 5' RACE reads, holding one entry per CDR3 protein. The sample includes around 63,000 distinct CDR3 sequences, 9% to 10% seen only once; the top ten take 15% to 17%. This receptor was taken from an adult who was a healthcare worker with PCR-confirmed SARS-CoV-2 infection or an uninfected control (not recorded which). The sample here was whole blood, taken at baseline. The genes are TRBV28 and TRBJ1-3; D is undetermined. The CDR3 loop is CASRAWALTSGNTIYF. In nucleotides, the CDR3 is TGTGCCAGCCGGGCCTGGGCCCTTACGTCTGGAAACACCATATATTTT.